This TCR beta chain was sequenced in a study of beta chain features in type 1 diabetes (dated by TCRdb to the late 2010s). Turning to the overall study: Patients and healthy donors did not differ in mean age, gender distribution, total cell number or subset yield. A total of 90 million to 140 million sorted cells were examined across all samples, and RNA yield correlated strongly with the number of cells per subset. The study compared the TCRB repertoires of sorted circulating CD4+ T cell subsets in recently diagnosed type 1 diabetes patients with those in matched healthy donors. Regulatory and stem cell-like memory subsets were obtained from only 8 patients and about 8 healthy donors, while naive and central memory subsets were obtained from all 30 or so donors.

The entire isolated RNA was reverse transcribed using the High Capacity cDNA Reverse Transcription Kit, and thus expressed TCRB transcripts were sequenced. Deep immunoSEQ sequencing was performed on naive, central memory and regulatory T cell samples, with an average of around 3.5 million total reads per sample. Sorted cells were lysed in RLT buffer, and RNA was extracted using DNase-treated RNeasy Micro or Mini kits according to cell number. To prevent cross-contamination, every cell subset was processed on its own, while patient and healthy donor samples were processed together. The immunoSEQ multiplex PCR was used to amplify TCRB sequences from cDNA, generating 87-bp fragments that spanned the CDR3 region. Sequencing of the amplicons was done on the Illumina HiSeq platform. Turning to the authors' computational methods: Synthetic template baselines were used to correct PCR bias computationally, reads within Hamming distance 2 were collapsed together, and singletons that could not be merged were discarded. Reads were aligned against IMGT so that V, D and J genes, CDR3 length and insertions or deletions at six rearrangement sites could be assigned. Within each subset, clonotype counts were normalized to the number of sorted cells before true diversity and Gini coefficients were calculated with the tcR R package. Repertoire sharing was quantified using the overlap coefficient calculated on TCRB nucleotide sequences. Out-of-frame TCRB sequences from naive cells were analyzed as a proxy for the pre-selection repertoire. Imported from immuneACCESS, the table was reduced by TCRdb to in-frame sequences with V and J called. These copies leave out some clones; in studies compared against another copy, an unresolved V gene accounts for under half, and the cause of the remainder is not known. Clone size and V and J calls were adopted from that table, with D and trimming inferred from the DNA. This sample is represented by about 360,000 clones; roughly 13% of them were singletons. In total, the top ten clones hold roughly 0.015% of the sample.

From each donor, a single peripheral blood sample of approximately 120 mL on average was drawn into heparinised tubes. A BD FACSAria II and a panel including CD45RO, CCR7, CD25, CD127, CD95 and CD27 were used to sort naive, central memory, regulatory and stem cell-like memory CD4+ T cells. All sorted populations exceeded 95% purity. Right away, PBMCs were isolated by Lymphoprep density gradient centrifugation and were stained directly, with no culture step. Samples were stained and sorted in pairs, with one healthy donor and one patient per experiment, so that batch effects were minimized. Concerning this clone itself: It lacks a known antigen. One base away there is no much larger clone; base qualities are not given.

Points the paper makes about the study in general: At VDJ recombination sites, type 1 diabetes patients had fewer insertions and more deleted nucleotides, which implies abnormalities in thymic rearrangement. HLA sub-analyses involved small numbers of individuals, so any influence of HLA type on TCRB rearrangement remained unresolved. Type 1 diabetes patients showed a moderate but significant shortening of TCRB CDR3 length in all four CD4+ subsets. Because cDNA was sequenced instead of genomic DNA, highly expressing activated cells could be over-represented, though the groups showed no difference in activation or CD3 levels. PCR may preferentially amplify shorter templates, but because patient and control samples were amplified and corrected together, any resulting skew would affect both groups equally. Naive, central memory and regulatory TCRB repertoires appeared more similar among patients than among healthy donors.

The CDR3, cysteine through phenylalanine, is 13 amino acids long. The read is trimmed to its CDR3 DNA, 39 bases read in frame from base 1. In the germline V gene (reference sequence), CDR1 corresponds to MNHEY and CDR2 to SMNVEV. V is shortened by 5 bases, J by 8 bases, and the region joining them spans 15 bases. The receptor was isolated from a man aged 18 to 30 in good health. This chain joins TRBV27 to TRBJ1-2; TRBD1 might be the D gene, on 6 matching bases. Sequencing input: naive CD4+ T cells from blood. Read against the paper, the sample's cell subset or site label means: true naive CD4+ T cells. The CDR3 has the sequence CASSGNREGGYTF. At the DNA level, the sequence is TGTGCCAGCAGTGGCAACAGGGAGGGAGGCTACACCTTC.